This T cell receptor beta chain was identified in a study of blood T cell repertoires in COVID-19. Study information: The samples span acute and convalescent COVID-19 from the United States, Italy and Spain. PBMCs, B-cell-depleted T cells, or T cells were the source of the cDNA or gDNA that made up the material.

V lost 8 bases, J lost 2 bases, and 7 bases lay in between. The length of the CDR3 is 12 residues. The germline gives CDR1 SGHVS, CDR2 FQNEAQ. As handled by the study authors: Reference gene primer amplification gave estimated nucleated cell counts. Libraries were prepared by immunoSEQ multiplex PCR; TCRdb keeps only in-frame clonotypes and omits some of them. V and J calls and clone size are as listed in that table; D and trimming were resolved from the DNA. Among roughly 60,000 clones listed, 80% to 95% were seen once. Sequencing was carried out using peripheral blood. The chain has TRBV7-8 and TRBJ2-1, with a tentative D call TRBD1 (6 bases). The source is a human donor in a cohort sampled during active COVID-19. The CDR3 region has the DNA TGTGCCAGCCAGGGGACCTACAATGAGCAGTTCTTC. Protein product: CASQGTYNEQFF.